Each of the 29 T cell receptor beta chains below was sequenced from the same sample in a study of T cells in Graves' hyperthyroidism and ophthalmopathy. RNA transcripts served as the template for amplifying TCR beta CDR3 regions. HTBI primers drove first-round RT-PCR of the TCR CDR3. TCRdb recomputed calls from the multiplex PCR reads with MiXCR, one row per CDR3 protein. There are approximately 600,000 distinct CDR3 sequences in the sample; under 25% occur only once, and around a third lies in the top ten. Sequenced material: blood. These receptors were taken from a man between 25 and 39 years old with Graves' ophthalmopathy.

This clonotype has just one count. The J gene is TRBJ1-5, the V gene TRBV4-1; possibly TRBD1 for D (5 bases). Trimming removed 0 bases at V and 5 bases at J, with 11 bases between. The germline V gene encodes CDR1 MGHRA and CDR2 YSYEKL. The CDR3 length is 15 residues. The CDR3 DNA follows: TGCGCCAGCAGCCAAGAGGGGGACCGTTATCAGCCCCAGCATTTT. Translation: CASSQEGDRYQPQHF.

Note on this clonotype: A much larger clonotype is one base distant, so this may be a read error. V and J are TRBV28 and TRBJ1-1; no clear D. This CDR3 spans 13 amino acids. Germline V gene lookup returns CDR1 MDHEN and CDR2 SYDVKM. In DNA, the CDR3 is TGTGCCAGCAGGGAGACCCGGAACACTGAAGCTTCCTTT. It codes for CASRETRNTEASF.

V and J are TRBV25-1 and TRBJ2-7; 9 bases align to TRBD1. CDR1 MGHDK and CDR2 SYGVNS come from the germline V gene. Trimming removed 3 bases from V and 4 bases from J; junction bases left unmatched: 13. This CDR3 spans 17 amino acids. The CDR3 DNA is TGTGCCAGCAGTGACCCACCAGCCGGGACAGGGCCATACGAGCAGTACTTC. As protein: CASSDPPAGTGPYEQYF.

Only a few counts were recorded for this clonotype. This rearrangement joins TRBV13 to TRBJ2-1, with a possible D match to TRBD1 (6 bases). The germline V and J ends were trimmed by 1 base and 4 bases, with 17 bases remaining between them. The V gene's germline CDR1 is PRHDT and CDR2 FYEKMQ (reference sequence). The CDR3 extends over 17 amino acids. The CDR3 region is CASSLDHDRQWYNEQFF. The CDR3 nucleotides are TGTGCCAGCAGCTTAGACCATGACAGGCAGTGGTACAATGAGCAGTTCTTC.

This clonotype was detected ten times or more. The V call is TRBV7-8, the J call TRBJ2-7; 9 bases agree with TRBD2. Per the germline V gene, CDR1 is SGHVS and CDR2 is FQNEAQ. The CDR3 runs to 15 residues. After removal of 2 bases from V and 5 bases from J, the junction contained 7 bases not matched to a gene. CDR3 sequence: CASSLSLSGGNEQYF. DNA for the CDR3: TGTGCCAGCAGCTTAAGTCTTAGCGGGGGTAACGAGCAGTACTTC.

This clonotype was observed at least ten times. V usage is TRBV7-2 and J usage is TRBJ2-1; 12 positions match TRBD2. The germline V gene has CDR1 SGHTA and CDR2 FQGNSA. This CDR3 region has 16 residues. Germline trimming cut 2 bases from V and 4 bases from J; bases unmatched to any gene: 3. The CDR3 sequence is CASSLQLAGGYNEQFF. The CDR3, as DNA: TGTGCCAGCAGCTTACAACTAGCGGGAGGATACAATGAGCAGTTCTTC.

The chain carries TRBV5-1 and TRBJ1-4; a possible D gene is TRBD1 (5 bases). The V gene lost 4 bases and the J gene lost 4 bases, with 14 bases spanning the gap. Germline V CDR1 and CDR2: SGHRS, YFSETQ. This CDR3 has 15 residues. The CDR3 spells CASSTQGGGNEKLFF. Written as DNA, the CDR3 is TGCGCCAGCAGCACCCAGGGTGGGGGTAATGAAAAACTGTTTTTT.

This clonotype appeared many times. The chain carries TRBV19 and TRBJ1-1; D is uncertain. Germline V gene lookup returns CDR1 LNHDA and CDR2 SQIVND (reference sequence). This CDR3 region has 13 residues. V was pared by 1 base and J by 8 bases, with 11 bases between. This chain's CDR3 is CASSIGRWGEAFF. CDR3 coding DNA: TGTGCCAGTAGTATAGGCCGATGGGGAGAAGCTTTCTTT.

The chain recombines TRBV5-4 with TRBJ1-2; TRBD1 is a possible D gene (5 bases). V gave up 0 bases and J gave up 3 bases, with 15 bases separating them. The CDR3 runs to 16 residues. In germline, CDR1 is SGHNT, CDR2 YYREEE (reference sequence). The CDR3, as DNA: TGTGCCAGCAGCTTGGGGACACTTTACCAGGACTATGGCTACACCTTC. Amino acids: CASSLGTLYQDYGYTF. The variable domain in full, completed from reference TRBV5-4 and TRBJ1-2, reads ETGVTQSPTHLIKTRGQQVTLRCSSQSGHNTVSWYQQALGQGPQFIFQYYREEENGRGNFPPRFSGLQFPNYSSELNVNALELDDSALYLCASSLGTLYQDYGYTFGSGTRLTVV.

Comments on this clonotype: This sequence may be a read error, since a much larger clone differs from it by one base. This rearrangement joins TRBV27 to TRBJ1-5, with TRBD1 identical over 7 bases. Germline trimming cut 0 bases from V and 6 bases from J; bases unmatched to any gene: 14. Germline CDR1 reads MNHEY; CDR2 reads SMNVEV (reference sequence). This CDR3 contains 18 residues. The CDR3 sequence is CASSLSEAGRQGIQPQHF. The CDR3 nucleotides are TGTGCCAGCAGTTTATCCGAGGCGGGGAGACAGGGTATTCAGCCCCAGCATTTT.

This rearrangement joins TRBV20-1 to TRBJ2-1, with 12 bases fitting TRBD2. After removal of 2 bases from V and 7 bases from J, the junction contained 6 bases not matched to a gene. The CDR3 has 15 residues. From germline, CDR1 is DFQATT and CDR2 SNEGSKA (reference sequence). The CDR3 protein is CSARSGTSGLNEQFF. The CDR3 nucleotides read TGCAGTGCTAGATCCGGGACTAGCGGGTTGAATGAGCAGTTCTTC.

This clonotype has ten or more counts. The chain carries TRBV5-1 and TRBJ2-7, with 8 bases fitting TRBD1. Germline V gives CDR1 SGHRS, CDR2 YFSETQ. The CDR3 has 15 amino acids. J lost 2 bases, V lost 0 bases, and 4 bases had no gene match. Written as DNA, the CDR3 is TGCGCCAGCAGCTTGGAGGGCAGGGGGCCCTACGAGCAGTACTTC. Translated: CASSLEGRGPYEQYF. Together with reference TRBV5-1 and TRBJ2-7, the CDR3 gives the full variable domain: KAGVTQTPRYLIKTRGQQVTLSCSPISGHRSVSWYQQTPGQGLQFLFEYFSETQRNKGNFPGRFSGRQFSNSRSEMNVSTLELGDSALYLCASSLEGRGPYEQYFGPGTRLTVT.

The table lists this clonotype with many counts. This chain links TRBV7-8 with TRBJ2-7; TRBD1 agrees at 10 bases. The junction had 9 bases not matched to a gene; V was cut back by 4 bases and J by 6 bases. In germline, CDR1 is SGHVS, CDR2 FQNEAQ. The length of the CDR3 is 15 residues. The CDR3 protein is CASSSRRDRGAEQYF. CDR3 in DNA: TGTGCCAGCAGCTCCCGAAGGGACAGGGGTGCCGAGCAGTACTTC.

V is TRBV19 and J is TRBJ2-5; no definite D call. This CDR3 contains 15 residues. Germline-derived CDR1 and CDR2 are LNHDA and SQIVND (reference sequence). V lost 3 bases and J 4 bases, leaving 15 bases between the germline ends. The CDR3 is CASSMSGTGGETQYF. The CDR3 region has the DNA TGTGCCAGTAGTATGAGTGGTACGGGCGGAGAGACCCAGTACTTC.

The genes are TRBV5-6 and TRBJ1-3; D unclear. The CDR3 has 15 residues. V dropped 0 bases and J dropped 0 bases, with 7 bases sitting between them. Germline V CDR1 and CDR2: SGHDT, YYEEEE. CDR3 residues: CASSLEGCSGNTIYF. In DNA, the CDR3 is TGTGCCAGCAGCTTGGAAGGGTGCTCTGGAAACACCATATATTTT.

This clonotype was seen at least ten times. The chain recombines TRBV3-1 with TRBJ1-5, with a possible D match to TRBD1 (5 bases). The V gene lost 3 bases and the J gene lost 4 bases, with 13 bases spanning the gap. The germline CDR1 and CDR2 sequences are LGHDT and YNNKEL (reference sequence). The CDR3 consists of 15 residues. The CDR3 DNA follows: TGTGCCAGCAGCCAGGGGACGGTAGGAAATCAGCCCCAGCATTTT. Protein product: CASSQGTVGNQPQHF.

The genes are TRBV19 and TRBJ1-1; the D gene is possibly TRBD1 (5 bases). The germline gives CDR1 LNHDA, CDR2 SQIVND (reference sequence). The V and J ends lost 6 bases and 3 bases respectively, with 17 bases between them. There are 15 residues in the CDR3. This CDR3 is CASRVVGGTDTEAFF. CDR3 bases: TGTGCCAGTAGAGTGGTTGGGGGAACAGACACTGAAGCTTTCTTT.

V is TRBV12-3 or TRBV12-4 and J is TRBJ2-1; TRBD2 aligns across 10 bases. The V and J ends lost 2 bases and 5 bases, in that order; junction bases with no gene match: 12. CDR3 length equals 18 residues. CDR3 residues: CASSLYQGTLAGHNEQFF. The CDR3 DNA reads TGTGCCAGCAGTTTATACCAAGGGACACTAGCGGGGCACAATGAGCAGTTCTTC.

This clonotype was counted only a few times. The J gene is TRBJ2-2, the V gene TRBV13, with D perhaps being TRBD1 or TRBD2 (5 bases each). With 4 bases removed from V and 6 bases from J, the gap between germline ends came to 9 bases. The CDR3 has 13 amino acids. CDR1 and CDR2 (germline): PRHDT, FYEKMQ (reference sequence). CDR3 DNA sequence: TGTGCCAGCAGCTACGGGGCCGCCGGGGAGCTGTTTTTT. Translating it yields CASSYGAAGELFF.

This chain joins TRBV20-1 and TRBJ2-3, with 9 nucleotides matching TRBD2. Germline V CDR1 and CDR2: DFQATT, SNEGSKA (reference sequence). There are 14 residues in the CDR3. J was trimmed by 3 bases and V by 6 bases; bases with no gene match: 7. The CDR3: CSADPGLATDTQYF. The CDR3 bases are TGCAGTGCAGATCCGGGACTAGCTACAGATACGCAGTATTTT.

This clonotype was detected many times. The chain combines TRBV28 with TRBJ2-1; D is unresolved. V was trimmed by 10 bases and J by 6 bases, leaving 25 bases between them. The CDR3 length is 16 residues. Germline loops: CDR1 MDHEN, CDR2 SYDVKM. The CDR3 nucleotides read TGTGCCACCTCTCAAGGAAGGCCCCCCCGAGCCAATGAGCAGTTCTTC. Protein sequence: CATSQGRPPRANEQFF.

J is TRBJ2-7 and V is TRBV7-9; 11 nucleotides align to TRBD2. Trimming cost V 5 bases and J 0 bases; bases outside gene matches: 9. CDR1 and CDR2 (germline): SEHNR, FQNEAQ (reference sequence). The CDR3 is 17 residues long. The DNA of the CDR3 is TGTGCCAGCAGCACCGGGACTAGCGGAACGAGCTCCTACGAGCAGTACTTC. Protein sequence: CASSTGTSGTSSYEQYF.

The rearrangement uses TRBV7-9 and TRBJ2-1, with a tentative D call TRBD2 (7 bases). This CDR3 comprises 13 residues. Trimming cost V 5 bases and J 6 bases, with 11 bases left between them. Germline V CDR1 and CDR2: SEHNR, FQNEAQ (reference sequence). The DNA for the CDR3 is TGTGCCAGCAGCGGGGGGGGGCGCAATGAGCAGTTCTTC. Translation: CASSGGGRNEQFF.

This clonotype has ten or more counts. The CDR3 DNA sequence: TGTGCCAGCAGTTTCGTCCTAGCGGGAATTTACGAGCAGTACTTC. Protein sequence: CASSFVLAGIYEQYF. This chain connects TRBV28 to TRBJ2-7; 9 bases are shared with TRBD2. This CDR3 is 15 amino acids long. The germline CDR1 and CDR2 sequences are MDHEN and SYDVKM. Trimming removed 3 bases from V and 4 bases from J; junction bases left unmatched: 7.

In its sample, this clonotype was seen a few times. The CDR3, as DNA: TGTGCCAGCAGCTTGGGGTACACAGGGGGCTGGGCAGATACGCAGTATTTT. As protein: CASSLGYTGGWADTQYF. V is TRBV5-5 and J is TRBJ2-3; 9 bases line up with TRBD1. This CDR3 region has 17 residues. The V segment lost 0 bases and the J segment 4 bases; nucleotides outside the gene matches: 9. Germline V gene sequence: CDR1 SGHKS, CDR2 YYEKEE (reference sequence).

This clonotype was detected only a few times. V is TRBV28 and J is TRBJ1-3, with D unclear. The CDR3 length is 14 residues. Looked up from germline, CDR1 is MDHEN and CDR2 is SYDVKM. Trimming shortened V by 7 bases and J by 0 bases, and 10 bases separated the two germline ends. CDR3 loop: CASNAGVSGNTIYF. CDR3 in DNA: TGTGCCAGCAATGCCGGTGTCTCTGGAAACACCATATATTTT.

The sample holds many counts of this clonotype. This chain links TRBV2 with TRBJ2-7; TRBD1 agrees at 8 bases. Per germline, CDR1 SNHLY and CDR2 FYNNEI. The V gene end was trimmed by 9 bases and the J gene end by 1 base; junction bases not matched to a gene: 5. This CDR3 has 13 amino acids. CDR3 amino acids: CARGDRRSYEQYF. The CDR3, as DNA: TGTGCCAGGGGGGACAGGAGATCCTACGAGCAGTACTTC.

The chain links TRBV6-1 to TRBJ2-3, with 8 bases identical to TRBD1. CDR1 and CDR2 (germline): MNHNS, SASEGT. V lost 7 bases and J lost 5; bases outside the gene matches: 11. The CDR3 extends over 15 amino acids. This CDR3 is CASIEEGQEVDTQYF. The CDR3 bases are TGTGCCAGCATTGAGGAGGGACAGGAGGTAGATACGCAGTATTTT.

This clonotype was seen a few times. The chain employs TRBV6-1 and TRBJ1-5, with TRBD1 identical over 8 bases. The CDR3 covers 15 residues. The V gene's germline CDR1 is MNHNS and CDR2 SASEGT. The junction had 7 bases not matched to a gene; V was cut back by 8 bases and J by 1 base. CDR3 sequence reads: CASCPDRASNQPQHF. DNA of the CDR3: TGTGCCAGCTGCCCGGACAGGGCGAGCAATCAGCCCCAGCATTTT.